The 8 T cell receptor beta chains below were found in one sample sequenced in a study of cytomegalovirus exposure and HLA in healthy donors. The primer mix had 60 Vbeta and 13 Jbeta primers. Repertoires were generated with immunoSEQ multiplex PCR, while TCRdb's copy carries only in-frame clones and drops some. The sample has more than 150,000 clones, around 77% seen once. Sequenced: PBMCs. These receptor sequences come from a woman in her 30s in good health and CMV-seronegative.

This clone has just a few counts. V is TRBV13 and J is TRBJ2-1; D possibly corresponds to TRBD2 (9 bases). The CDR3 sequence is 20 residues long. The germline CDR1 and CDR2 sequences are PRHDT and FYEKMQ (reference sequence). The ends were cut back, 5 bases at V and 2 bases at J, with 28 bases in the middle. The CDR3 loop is CASSLLDRGIAGAAYNEQFF. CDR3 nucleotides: TGTGCCAGCAGCCTTCTAGACAGGGGAATAGCGGGGGCGGCCTACAATGAGCAGTTCTTC.

CDR3: CASSYRDRGNQPQHF. CDR3 in DNA: TGTGCCAGCAGCTACCGGGACAGGGGCAATCAGCCCCAGCATTTT. This chain uses TRBV5-4 with TRBJ1-5; 9 bases agree with TRBD1. V lost 3 bases, J lost 2 bases, and 3 bases stayed unmatched. The V gene's germline CDR1 is SGHNT and CDR2 YYREEE (reference sequence). The CDR3 totals 15 residues. Full variable domain (rest looked up from reference TRBV5-4 and TRBJ1-5): ETGVTQSPTHLIKTRGQQVTLRCSSQSGHNTVSWYQQALGQGPQFIFQYYREEENGRGNFPPRFSGLQFPNYSSELNVNALELDDSALYLCASSYRDRGNQPQHFGDGTRLSIL.

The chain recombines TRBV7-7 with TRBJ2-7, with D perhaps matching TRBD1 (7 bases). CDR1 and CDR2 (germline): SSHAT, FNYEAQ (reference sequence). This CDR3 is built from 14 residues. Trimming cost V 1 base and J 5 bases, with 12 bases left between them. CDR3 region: CASSLVEGANEQYF. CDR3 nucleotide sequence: TGTGCCAGCAGCTTAGTGGAGGGGGCAAACGAGCAGTACTTC.

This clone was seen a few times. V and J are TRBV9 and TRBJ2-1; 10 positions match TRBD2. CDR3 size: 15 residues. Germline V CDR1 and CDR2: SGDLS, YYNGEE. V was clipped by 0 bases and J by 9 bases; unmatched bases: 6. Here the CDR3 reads CASSVDAAGGPEQFF. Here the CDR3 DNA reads TGTGCCAGCAGCGTAGATGCAGCGGGGGGGCCTGAGCAGTTCTTC.

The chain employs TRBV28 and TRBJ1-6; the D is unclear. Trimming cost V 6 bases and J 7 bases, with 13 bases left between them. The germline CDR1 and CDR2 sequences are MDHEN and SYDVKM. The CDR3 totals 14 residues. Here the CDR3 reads CASSLQVRNSPLHF. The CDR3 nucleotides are TGTGCCAGCAGCCTACAAGTGCGGAATTCACCCCTCCACTTT. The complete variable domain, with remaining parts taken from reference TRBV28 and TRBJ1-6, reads DVKVTQSSRYLVKRTGEKVFLECVQDMDHENMFWYRQDPGLGLRLIYFSYDVKMKEKGDIPEGYSVSREKKERFSLILESASTNQTSMYLCASSLQVRNSPLHFGNGTRLTVT.

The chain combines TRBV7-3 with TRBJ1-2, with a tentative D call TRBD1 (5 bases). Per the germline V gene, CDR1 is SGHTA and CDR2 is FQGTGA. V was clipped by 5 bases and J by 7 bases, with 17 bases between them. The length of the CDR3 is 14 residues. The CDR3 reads CASSPVGGVGGYTF. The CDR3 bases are TGTGCCAGCAGCCCAGTCGGGGGAGTCGGTGGCTACACCTTC.

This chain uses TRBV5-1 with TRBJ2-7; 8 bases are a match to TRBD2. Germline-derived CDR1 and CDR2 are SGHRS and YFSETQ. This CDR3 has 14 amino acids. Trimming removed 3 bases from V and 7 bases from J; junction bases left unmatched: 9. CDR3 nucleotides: TGCGCCAGCAGCTATACTAGCGGCCCTTGGGAGCAGTACTTC. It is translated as CASSYTSGPWEQYF.

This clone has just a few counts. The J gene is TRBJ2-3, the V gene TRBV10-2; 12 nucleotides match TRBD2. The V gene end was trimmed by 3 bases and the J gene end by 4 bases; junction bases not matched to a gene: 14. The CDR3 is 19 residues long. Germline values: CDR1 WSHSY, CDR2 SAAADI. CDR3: CASSEASGGAGPSADTQYF. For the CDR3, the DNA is TGCGCCAGCAGTGAAGCTAGCGGGGGGGCCGGTCCCTCCGCAGATACGCAGTATTTT.